This T cell receptor (beta chain) emerged from a study of CD8 T cells in Susac syndrome. Study results and caveats: A relatively small number of individuals underwent TCR sequencing and HLA analysis.

Deletions cut 4 bases from V and 6 bases from J, with 10 bases between. CDR3 length: 13 amino acids. The germline CDR1 and CDR2 sequences are SGHAT and FQNNGV. Controls matched for sex and age were healthy donors. Negative isolation yielded CD4+ and CD8+ T cells, and FACS enriched TEMRA cells. In the case of this clonotype: Its antigen is currently unknown.

Random hexamers primed reverse transcription of about 0.45 to 1 ug RNA. The method of amplification for TCR beta CDR3 was immunoSEQ multiplex PCR, covering 54 Vbeta and 13 Jbeta. A single record per CDR3 protein comes from TCRdb applying MiXCR to the immunoSEQ multiplex PCR reads. This table holds 100,000 to 150,000 distinct CDR3 sequences, around 94% found once. Sequenced material: CD4+ T cells from PBMCs. The receptor was derived from a human donor in good health. This chain joins TRBV11-2 and TRBJ2-1; tentative D call: TRBD2 (5 bases). The CDR3 spells CASSSRLINEQFF. The CDR3 DNA follows: TGTGCCAGCAGCTCTAGACTAATCAATGAGCAGTTCTTC.